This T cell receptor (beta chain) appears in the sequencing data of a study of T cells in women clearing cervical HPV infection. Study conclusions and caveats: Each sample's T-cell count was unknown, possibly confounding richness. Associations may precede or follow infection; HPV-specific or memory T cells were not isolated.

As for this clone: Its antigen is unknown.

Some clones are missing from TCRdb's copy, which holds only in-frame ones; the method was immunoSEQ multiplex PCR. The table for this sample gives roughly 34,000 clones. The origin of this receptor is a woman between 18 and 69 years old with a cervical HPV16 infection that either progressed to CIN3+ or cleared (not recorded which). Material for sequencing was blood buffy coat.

CDR3 sequence reads: CASSPGGGNQPQYF. The DNA read from the CDR3 is TGTGCCAGCTCACCAGGGGGGGGCAATCAGCCG. V is TRBV18 and J is TRBJ2-3, with a possible D match to TRBD2 (7 bases). The CDR3 end lies 3 residues beyond the end of the read and is filled in from the germline J gene. The CDR3 spans 14 residues. Germline loops: CDR1 KGHSH, CDR2 LQKENI. The full variable domain, with the rest looked up from reference TRBV18 and TRBJ2-3, is NAGVMQNPRHLVRRRGQEARLRCSPMKGHSHVYWYRQLPEEGLKFMVYLQKENIIDESGMPKERFSAEFPKEGPSILRIQQVVRGDSAAYFCASSPGGGNQPQYFGPGTRLTVL.